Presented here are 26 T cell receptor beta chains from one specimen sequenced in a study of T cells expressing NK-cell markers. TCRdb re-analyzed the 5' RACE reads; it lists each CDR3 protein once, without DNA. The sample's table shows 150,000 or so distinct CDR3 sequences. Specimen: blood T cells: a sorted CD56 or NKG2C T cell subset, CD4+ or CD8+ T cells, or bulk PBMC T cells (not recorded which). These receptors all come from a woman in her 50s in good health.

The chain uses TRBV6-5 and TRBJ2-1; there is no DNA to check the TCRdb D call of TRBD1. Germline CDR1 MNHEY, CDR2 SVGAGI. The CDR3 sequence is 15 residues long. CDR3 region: CASSYSRGASNEQFF.

The CDR3 region is CASRRPAGTDTQYF. This chain uses TRBV11-2 with TRBJ2-3; TCRdb proposes TRBD2, but this gene call is untestable without DNA. Germline CDR1 reads SGHAT; CDR2 reads FQNNGV. The CDR3 runs to 14 residues. The entire variable domain, with the rest obtained from reference TRBV11-2 and TRBJ2-3, is as follows: EAGVAQSPRYKIIEKRQSVAFWCNPISGHATLYWYQQILGQGPKLLIQFQNNGVVDDSQLPKDRFSAERLKGVDSTLKIQPAKLEDSAVYLCASRRPAGTDTQYFGPGTRLTVL.

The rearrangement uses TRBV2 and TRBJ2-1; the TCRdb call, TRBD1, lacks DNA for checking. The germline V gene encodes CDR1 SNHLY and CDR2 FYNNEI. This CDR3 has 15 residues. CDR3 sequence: CASRYTGTGDNEQFF.

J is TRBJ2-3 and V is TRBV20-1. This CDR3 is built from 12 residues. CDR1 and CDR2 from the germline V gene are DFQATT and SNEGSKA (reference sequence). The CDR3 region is CSAREEGDTQYF.

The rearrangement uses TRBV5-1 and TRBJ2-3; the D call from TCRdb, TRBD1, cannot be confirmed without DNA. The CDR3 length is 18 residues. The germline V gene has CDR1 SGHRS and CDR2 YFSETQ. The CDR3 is CASSLESGGQGVTDTQYF.

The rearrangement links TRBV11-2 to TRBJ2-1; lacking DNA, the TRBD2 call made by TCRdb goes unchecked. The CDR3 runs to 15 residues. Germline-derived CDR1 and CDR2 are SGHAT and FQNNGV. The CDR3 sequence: CASNLGAGYYNEQFF.

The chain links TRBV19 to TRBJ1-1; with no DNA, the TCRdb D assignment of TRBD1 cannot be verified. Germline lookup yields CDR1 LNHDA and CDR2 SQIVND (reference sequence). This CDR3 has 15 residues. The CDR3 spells CASSTAGQGFTEAFF. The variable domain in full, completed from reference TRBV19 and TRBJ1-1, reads DGGITQSPKYLFRKEGQNVTLSCEQNLNHDAMYWYRQDPGQGLRLIYYSQIVNDFQKGDIAEGYSVSREKKESFPLTVTSAQKNPTAFYLCASSTAGQGFTEAFFGQGTRLTVV.

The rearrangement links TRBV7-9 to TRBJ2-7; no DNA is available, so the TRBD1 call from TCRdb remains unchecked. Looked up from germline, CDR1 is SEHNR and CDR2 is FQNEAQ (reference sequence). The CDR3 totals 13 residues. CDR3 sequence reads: CASRNGGGYEQYF.

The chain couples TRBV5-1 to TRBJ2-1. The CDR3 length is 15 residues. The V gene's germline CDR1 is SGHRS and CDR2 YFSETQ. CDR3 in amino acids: CASSYAGGSNNEQFF.

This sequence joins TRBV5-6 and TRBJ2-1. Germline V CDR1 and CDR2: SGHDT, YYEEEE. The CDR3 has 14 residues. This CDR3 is CASSFSNSYNEQFF.

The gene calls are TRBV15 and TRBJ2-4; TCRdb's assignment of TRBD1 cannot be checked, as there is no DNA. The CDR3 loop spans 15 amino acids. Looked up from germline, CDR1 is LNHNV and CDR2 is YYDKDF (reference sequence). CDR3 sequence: CATSRDGSGLDIQYF.

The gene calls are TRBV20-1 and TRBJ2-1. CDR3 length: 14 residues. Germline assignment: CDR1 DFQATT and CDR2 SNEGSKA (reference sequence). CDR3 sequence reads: CSAGVADSYNEQFF.

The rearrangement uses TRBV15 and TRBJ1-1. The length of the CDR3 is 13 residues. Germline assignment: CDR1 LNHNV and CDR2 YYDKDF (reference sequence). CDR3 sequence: CATSRDGSILAFF.

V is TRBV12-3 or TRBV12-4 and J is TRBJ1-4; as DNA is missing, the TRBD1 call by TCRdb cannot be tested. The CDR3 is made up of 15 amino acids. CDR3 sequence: CASRKTGMGNEKLFF.

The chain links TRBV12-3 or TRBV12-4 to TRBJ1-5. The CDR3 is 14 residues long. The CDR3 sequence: CASSLKKSNQPQHF.

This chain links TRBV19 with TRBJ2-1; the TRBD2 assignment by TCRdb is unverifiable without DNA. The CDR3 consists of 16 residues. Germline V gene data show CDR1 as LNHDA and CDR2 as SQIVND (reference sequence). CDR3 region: CASSIDPSGYYNEQFF.

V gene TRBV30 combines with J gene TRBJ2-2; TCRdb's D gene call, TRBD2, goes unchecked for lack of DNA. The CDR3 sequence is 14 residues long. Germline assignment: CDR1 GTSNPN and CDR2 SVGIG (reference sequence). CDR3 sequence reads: CALIAGVSTGELFF.

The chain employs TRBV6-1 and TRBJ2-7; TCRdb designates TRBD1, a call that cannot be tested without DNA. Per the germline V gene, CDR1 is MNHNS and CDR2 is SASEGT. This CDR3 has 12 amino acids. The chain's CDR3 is CASSGGGGEQYF.

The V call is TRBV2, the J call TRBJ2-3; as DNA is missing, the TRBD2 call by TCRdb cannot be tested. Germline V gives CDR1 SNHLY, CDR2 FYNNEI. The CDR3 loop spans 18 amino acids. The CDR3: CARTGTSGTGEHTDTQYF.

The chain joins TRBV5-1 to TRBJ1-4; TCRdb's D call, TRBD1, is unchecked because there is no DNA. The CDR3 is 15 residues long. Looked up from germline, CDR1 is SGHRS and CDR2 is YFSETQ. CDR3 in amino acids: CASSLRTGIGEKLFF.

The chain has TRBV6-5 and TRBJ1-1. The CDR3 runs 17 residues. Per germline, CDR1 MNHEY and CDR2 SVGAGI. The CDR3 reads CASSYSRVGDMNTEAFF.

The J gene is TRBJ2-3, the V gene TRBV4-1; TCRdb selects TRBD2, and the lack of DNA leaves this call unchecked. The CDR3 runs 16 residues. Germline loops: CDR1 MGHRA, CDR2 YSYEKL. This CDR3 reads CASSHALAAPTDTQYF.

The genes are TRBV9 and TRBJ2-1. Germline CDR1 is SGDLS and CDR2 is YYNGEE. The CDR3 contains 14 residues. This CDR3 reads CASSVHGTINEQFF. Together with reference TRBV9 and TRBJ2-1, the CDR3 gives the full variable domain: DSGVTQTPKHLITATGQRVTLRCSPRSGDLSVYWYQQSLDQGLQFLIQYYNGEERAKGNILERFSAQQFPDLHSELNLSSLELGDSALYFCASSVHGTINEQFFGPGTRLTVL.

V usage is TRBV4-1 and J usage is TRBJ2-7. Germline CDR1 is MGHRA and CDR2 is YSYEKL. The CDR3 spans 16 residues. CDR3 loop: CASSQDIAGTAYEQYF.

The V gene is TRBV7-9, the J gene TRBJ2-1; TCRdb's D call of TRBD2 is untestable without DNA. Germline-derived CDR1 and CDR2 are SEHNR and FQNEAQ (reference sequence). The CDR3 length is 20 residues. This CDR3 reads CASSLQPLAGGLGKADEQFF.

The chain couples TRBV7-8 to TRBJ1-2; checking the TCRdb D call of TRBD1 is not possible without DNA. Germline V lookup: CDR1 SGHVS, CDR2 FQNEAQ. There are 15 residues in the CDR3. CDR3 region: CASSLDGQPFYGYTF.